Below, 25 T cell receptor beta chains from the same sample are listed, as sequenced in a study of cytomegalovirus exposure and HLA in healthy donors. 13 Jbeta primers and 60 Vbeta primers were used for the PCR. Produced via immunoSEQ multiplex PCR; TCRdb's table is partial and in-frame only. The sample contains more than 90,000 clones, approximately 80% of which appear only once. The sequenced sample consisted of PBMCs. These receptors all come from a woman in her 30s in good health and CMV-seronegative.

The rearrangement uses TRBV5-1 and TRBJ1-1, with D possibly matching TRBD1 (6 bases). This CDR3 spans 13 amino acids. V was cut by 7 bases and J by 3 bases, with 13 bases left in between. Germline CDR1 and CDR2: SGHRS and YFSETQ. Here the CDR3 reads CASSRTVDTEAFF. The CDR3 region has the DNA TGCGCCAGCTCTAGGACAGTAGACACTGAAGCTTTCTTT.

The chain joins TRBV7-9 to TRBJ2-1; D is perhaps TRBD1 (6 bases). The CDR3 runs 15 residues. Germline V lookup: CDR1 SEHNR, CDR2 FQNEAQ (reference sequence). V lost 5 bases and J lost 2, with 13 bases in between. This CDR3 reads CASSPSGVAYNEQFF. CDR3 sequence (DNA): TGTGCCAGCAGCCCCTCAGGGGTTGCCTACAATGAGCAGTTCTTC. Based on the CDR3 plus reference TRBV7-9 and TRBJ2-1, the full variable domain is DTGVSQNPRHKITKRGQNVTFRCDPISEHNRLYWYRQTLGQGPEFLTYFQNEAQLEKSRLLSDRFSAERPKGSFSTLEIQRTEQGDSAMYLCASSPSGVAYNEQFFGPGTRLTVL.

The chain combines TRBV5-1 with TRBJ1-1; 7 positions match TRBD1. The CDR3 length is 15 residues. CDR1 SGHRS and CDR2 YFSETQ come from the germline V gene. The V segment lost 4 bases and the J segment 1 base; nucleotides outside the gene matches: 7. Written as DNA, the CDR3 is TGCGCCAGCAGCAACGCCGGGACAGCGAACACTGAAGCTTTCTTT. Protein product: CASSNAGTANTEAFF.

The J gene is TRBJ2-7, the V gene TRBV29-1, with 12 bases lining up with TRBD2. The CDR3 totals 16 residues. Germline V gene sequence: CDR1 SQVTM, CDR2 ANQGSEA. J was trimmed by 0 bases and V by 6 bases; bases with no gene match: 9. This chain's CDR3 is CSVPGTSGSYSYEQYF. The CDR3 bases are TGCAGCGTCCCCGGGACTAGCGGGTCTTACTCCTACGAGCAGTACTTC.

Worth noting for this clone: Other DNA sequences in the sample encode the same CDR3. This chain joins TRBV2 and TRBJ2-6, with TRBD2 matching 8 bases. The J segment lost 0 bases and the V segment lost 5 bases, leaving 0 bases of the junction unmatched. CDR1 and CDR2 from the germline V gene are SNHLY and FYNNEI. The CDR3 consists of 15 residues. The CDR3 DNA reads TGTGCCAGCAGTCGGGAGGGCTCTGGGGCCAACGTCCTGACTTTC. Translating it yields CASSREGSGANVLTF.

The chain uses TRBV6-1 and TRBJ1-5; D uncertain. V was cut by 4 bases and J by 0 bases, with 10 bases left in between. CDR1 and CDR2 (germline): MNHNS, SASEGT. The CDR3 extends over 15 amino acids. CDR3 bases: TGTGCCAGCAGTGTCCCAACTGATAGCAATCAGCCCCAGCATTTT. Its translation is CASSVPTDSNQPQHF.

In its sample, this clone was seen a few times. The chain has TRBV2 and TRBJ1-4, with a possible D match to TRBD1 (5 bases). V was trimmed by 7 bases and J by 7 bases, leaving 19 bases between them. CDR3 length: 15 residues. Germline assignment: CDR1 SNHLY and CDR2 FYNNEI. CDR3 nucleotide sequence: TGTGCCAGCACCCTTCAGGGAGGGGCCAGTGAAAAACTGTTTTTT. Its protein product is CASTLQGGASEKLFF. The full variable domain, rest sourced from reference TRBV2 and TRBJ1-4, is EPEVTQTPSHQVTQMGQEVILRCVPISNHLYFYWYRQILGQKVEFLVSFYNNEISEKSEIFDDQFSVERPDGSNFTLKIRSTKLEDSAMYFCASTLQGGASEKLFFGSGTQLSVL.

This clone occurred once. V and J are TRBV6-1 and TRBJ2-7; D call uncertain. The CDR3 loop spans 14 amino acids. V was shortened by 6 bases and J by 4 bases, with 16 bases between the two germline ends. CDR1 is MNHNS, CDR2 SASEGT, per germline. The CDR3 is CASSLLRGSYEQYF. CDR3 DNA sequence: TGTGCCAGCAGCCTCTTACGAGGATCGTACGAGCAGTACTTC.

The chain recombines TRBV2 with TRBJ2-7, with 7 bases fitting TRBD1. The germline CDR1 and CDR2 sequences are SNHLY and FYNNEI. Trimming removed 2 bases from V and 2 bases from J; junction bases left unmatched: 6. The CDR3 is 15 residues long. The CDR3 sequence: CASSELYRGTYEQYF. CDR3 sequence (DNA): TGTGCCAGCAGTGAACTCTACAGGGGTACCTACGAGCAGTACTTC.

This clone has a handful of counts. The CDR3, as DNA: TGTGCCACCAGACGCGGGAGTGAGGGGGAGACCCAGTACTTC. The encoded protein is CATRRGSEGETQYF. This chain connects TRBV15 to TRBJ2-5, with 7 bases fitting TRBD2. This CDR3 has 14 amino acids. Germline assignment: CDR1 LNHNV and CDR2 YYDKDF (reference sequence). Trimming removed 6 bases from V and 5 bases from J; junction bases left unmatched: 9.

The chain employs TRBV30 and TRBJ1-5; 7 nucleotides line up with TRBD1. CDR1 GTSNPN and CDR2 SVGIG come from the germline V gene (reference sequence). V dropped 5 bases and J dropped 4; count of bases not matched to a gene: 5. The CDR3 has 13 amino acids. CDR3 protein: CAWAGTENQPQHF. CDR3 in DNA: TGTGCCTGGGCCGGGACAGAGAATCAGCCCCAGCATTTT. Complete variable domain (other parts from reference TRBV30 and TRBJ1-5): SQTIHQWPATLVQPVGSPLSLECTVEGTSNPNLYWYRQAAGRGLQLLFYSVGIGQISSEVPQNLSASRPQDRQFILSSKKLLLSDSGFYLCAWAGTENQPQHFGDGTRLSIL.

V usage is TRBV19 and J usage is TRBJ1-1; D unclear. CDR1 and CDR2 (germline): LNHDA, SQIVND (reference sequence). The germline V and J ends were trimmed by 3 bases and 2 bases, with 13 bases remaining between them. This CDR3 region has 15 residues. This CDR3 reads CASSMVGRSNTEAFF. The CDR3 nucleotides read TGTGCCAGTAGTATGGTAGGGAGGAGTAACACTGAAGCTTTCTTT. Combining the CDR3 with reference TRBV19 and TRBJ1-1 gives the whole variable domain DGGITQSPKYLFRKEGQNVTLSCEQNLNHDAMYWYRQDPGQGLRLIYYSQIVNDFQKGDIAEGYSVSREKKESFPLTVTSAQKNPTAFYLCASSMVGRSNTEAFFGQGTRLTVV.

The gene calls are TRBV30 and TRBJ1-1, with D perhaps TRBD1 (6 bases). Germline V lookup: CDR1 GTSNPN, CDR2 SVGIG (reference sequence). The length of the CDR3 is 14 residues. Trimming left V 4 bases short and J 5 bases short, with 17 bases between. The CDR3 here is CAWKGGRGGTEAFF. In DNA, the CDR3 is TGTGCCTGGAAGGGGGGCAGGGGAGGGACTGAAGCTTTCTTT.

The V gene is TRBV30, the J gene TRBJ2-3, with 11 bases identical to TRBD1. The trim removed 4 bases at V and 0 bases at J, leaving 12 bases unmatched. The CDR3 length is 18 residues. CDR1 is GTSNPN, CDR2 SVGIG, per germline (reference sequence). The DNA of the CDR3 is TGTGCCTGGAATCCGGACAGGGGGCTTTTACCTAGCACAGATACGCAGTATTTT. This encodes CAWNPDRGLLPSTDTQYF.

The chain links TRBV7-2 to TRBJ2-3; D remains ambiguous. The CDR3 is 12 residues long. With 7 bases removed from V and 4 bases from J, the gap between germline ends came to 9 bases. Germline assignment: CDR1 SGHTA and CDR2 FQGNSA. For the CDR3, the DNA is TGTGCCAGCAAGCTTATGGCAGATACGCAGTATTTT. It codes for CASKLMADTQYF.

The CDR3 sequence: CASSQGYSNYGYTF. Here the CDR3 DNA reads TGCGCCAGCAGCCAAGGGTACAGCAACTATGGCTACACCTTC. The chain recombines TRBV4-3 with TRBJ1-2; D gene uncertain. Germline-derived CDR1 and CDR2 are LGHNA and YSLEER. This CDR3 has 14 residues. Trimming cost V 1 base and J 2 bases, with 8 bases left between them.

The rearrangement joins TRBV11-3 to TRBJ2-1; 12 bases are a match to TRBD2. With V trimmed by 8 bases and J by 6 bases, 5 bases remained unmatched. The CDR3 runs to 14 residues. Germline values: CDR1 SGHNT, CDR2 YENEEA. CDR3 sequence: CASGLAGGLNEQFF. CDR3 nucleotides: TGTGCCAGCGGTCTAGCGGGGGGGCTCAATGAGCAGTTCTTC.

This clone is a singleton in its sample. The CDR3 here is CASSPLGGRNTEAFF. The CDR3 DNA sequence: TGTGCCAGCTCACCACTAGGAGGGCGTAACACTGAAGCTTTCTTT. The chain is built from TRBV18 and TRBJ1-1; D gene uncertain. Looked up from germline, CDR1 is KGHSH and CDR2 is LQKENI. V lost 1 base and J 2 bases, leaving 11 bases between the germline ends. The CDR3 has 15 amino acids.

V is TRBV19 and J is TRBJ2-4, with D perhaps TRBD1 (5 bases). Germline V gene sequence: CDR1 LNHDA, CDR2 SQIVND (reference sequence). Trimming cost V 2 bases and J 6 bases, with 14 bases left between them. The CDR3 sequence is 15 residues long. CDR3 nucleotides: TGTGCCAGTAGTATAAGCAGGGCCTCCGGAAACATTCAGTACTTC. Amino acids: CASSISRASGNIQYF.

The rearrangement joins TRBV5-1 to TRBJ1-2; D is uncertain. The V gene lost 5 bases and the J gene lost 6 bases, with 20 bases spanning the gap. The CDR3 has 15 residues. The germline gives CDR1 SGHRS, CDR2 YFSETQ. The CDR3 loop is CASRQEATTSHGYTF. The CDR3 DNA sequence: TGCGCCAGCAGACAAGAGGCTACTACATCTCATGGCTACACCTTC.

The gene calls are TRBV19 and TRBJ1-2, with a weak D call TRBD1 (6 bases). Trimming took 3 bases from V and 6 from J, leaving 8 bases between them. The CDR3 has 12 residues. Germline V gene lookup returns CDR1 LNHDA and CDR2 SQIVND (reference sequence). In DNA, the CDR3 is TGTGCCAGTAGTATCAGGGGAAATGGCTACACCTTC. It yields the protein CASSIRGNGYTF. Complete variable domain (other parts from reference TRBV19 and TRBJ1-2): DGGITQSPKYLFRKEGQNVTLSCEQNLNHDAMYWYRQDPGQGLRLIYYSQIVNDFQKGDIAEGYSVSREKKESFPLTVTSAQKNPTAFYLCASSIRGNGYTFGSGTRLTVV.

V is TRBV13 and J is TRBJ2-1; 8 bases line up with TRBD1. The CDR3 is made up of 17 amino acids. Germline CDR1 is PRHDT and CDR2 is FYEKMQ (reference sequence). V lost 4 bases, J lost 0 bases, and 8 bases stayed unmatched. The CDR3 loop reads CASSSKDRAGSYNEQFF. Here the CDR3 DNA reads TGTGCCAGCAGCTCGAAGGACAGGGCTGGCTCCTACAATGAGCAGTTCTTC. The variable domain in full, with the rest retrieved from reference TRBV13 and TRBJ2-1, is AAGVIQSPRHLIKEKRETATLKCYPIPRHDTVYWYQQGPGQDPQFLISFYEKMQSDKGSIPDRFSAQQFSDYHSELNMSSLELGDSALYFCASSSKDRAGSYNEQFFGPGTRLTVL.

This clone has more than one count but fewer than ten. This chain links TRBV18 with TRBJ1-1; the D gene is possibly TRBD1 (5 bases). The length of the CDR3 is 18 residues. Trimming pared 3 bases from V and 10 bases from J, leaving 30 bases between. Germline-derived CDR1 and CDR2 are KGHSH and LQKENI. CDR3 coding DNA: TGTGCCAGCTCACCTCTAGGGTCCGGGGGGAGTGCGACCGAGGGAGCTTTCTTT. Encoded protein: CASSPLGSGGSATEGAFF.

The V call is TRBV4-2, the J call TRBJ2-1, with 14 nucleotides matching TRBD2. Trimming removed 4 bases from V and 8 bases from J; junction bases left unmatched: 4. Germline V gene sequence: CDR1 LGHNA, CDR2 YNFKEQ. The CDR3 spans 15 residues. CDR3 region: CASSLGLAGVDEQFF. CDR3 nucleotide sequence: TGTGCCAGCAGCCTGGGACTAGCGGGAGTAGATGAGCAGTTCTTC.

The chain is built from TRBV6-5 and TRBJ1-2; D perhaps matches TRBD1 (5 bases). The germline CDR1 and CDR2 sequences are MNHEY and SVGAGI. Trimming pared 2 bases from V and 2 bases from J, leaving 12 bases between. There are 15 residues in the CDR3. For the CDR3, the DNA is TGTGCCAGCAGTTACGGGGGGGTCGTCAACTATGGCTACACCTTC. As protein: CASSYGGVVNYGYTF.